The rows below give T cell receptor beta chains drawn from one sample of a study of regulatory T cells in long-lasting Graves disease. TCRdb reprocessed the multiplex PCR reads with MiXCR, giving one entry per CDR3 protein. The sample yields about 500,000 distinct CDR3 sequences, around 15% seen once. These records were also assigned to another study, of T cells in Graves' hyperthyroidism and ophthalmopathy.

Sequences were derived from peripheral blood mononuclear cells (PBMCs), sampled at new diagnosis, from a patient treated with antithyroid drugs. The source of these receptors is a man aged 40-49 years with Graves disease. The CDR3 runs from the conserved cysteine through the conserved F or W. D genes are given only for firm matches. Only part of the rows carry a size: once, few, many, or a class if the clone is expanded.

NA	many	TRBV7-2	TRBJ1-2	CASSLDRRLTNYGYTF	TGTGCCAGCAGCTTAGATAGGAGGCTGACTAACTATGGCTACACCTTC
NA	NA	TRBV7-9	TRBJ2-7	CASSRPRDRNYEQYF	TGTGCCAGCAGCCGCCCCCGGGACCGAAACTACGAGCAGTACTTC
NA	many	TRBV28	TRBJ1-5	CASSFMGHQPQHF	TGTGCCAGCAGTTTCATGGGACATCAGCCCCAGCATTTT
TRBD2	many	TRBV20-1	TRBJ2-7	CSASQPSGSEQYF	TGCAGTGCTAGCCAACCTAGCGGGAGTGAGCAGTACTTC
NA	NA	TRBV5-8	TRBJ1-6	CASSWTRENNSPLHF	TGTGCCAGCAGCTGGACGAGAGAAAATAATTCACCCCTCCACTTT
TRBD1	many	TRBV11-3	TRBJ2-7	CATRDRGTREQYF	TGTGCTACCAGGGACAGGGGGACCCGCGAGCAGTACTTC
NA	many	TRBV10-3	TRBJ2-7	CATELQQGGYEQYF	TGTGCCACCGAGCTACAGCAGGGTGGCTACGAGCAGTACTTC
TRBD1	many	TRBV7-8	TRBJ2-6	CASSKARDRSFSGANVLTF	TGTGCCAGCAGCAAAGCCCGGGACAGGTCCTTCTCTGGGGCCAACGTCCTGACTTTC
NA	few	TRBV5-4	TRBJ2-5	CASSWTPGLRRQETQYF	TGTGCCAGCAGCTGGACTCCGGGACTCCGAAGGCAAGAGACCCAGTACTTC
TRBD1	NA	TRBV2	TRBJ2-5	CATMRNRGQTQYF	TGTGCCACCATGCGAAACAGGGGACAGACCCAGTACTTC
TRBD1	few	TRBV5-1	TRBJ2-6	CASSPNRDRVSGANVLTF	TGCGCCAGCAGCCCCAACCGGGACAGGGTCTCTGGGGCCAACGTCCTGACTTTC
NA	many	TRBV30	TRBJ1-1	CAWSSRAVKGTEAFF	TGTGCCTGGAGCTCCCGGGCCGTGAAAGGCACTGAAGCTTTCTTT
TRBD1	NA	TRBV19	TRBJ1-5	CASRIDRAGNQPQHF	TGTGCCAGTAGAATCGACAGGGCGGGCAATCAGCCCCAGCATTTT
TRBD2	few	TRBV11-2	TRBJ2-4	CASSLRAGGPAKNIQYF	TGTGCCAGCAGCTTAAGGGCGGGAGGGCCAGCCAAAAACATTCAGTACTTC
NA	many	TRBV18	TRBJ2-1	CASSTDIPSYNEQFF	TGTGCCAGCTCAACGGACATTCCGTCCTACAATGAGCAGTTCTTC
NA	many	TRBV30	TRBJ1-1	CAWSPWVATEAFF	TGTGCCTGGAGCCCCTGGGTTGCGACTGAAGCTTTCTTT
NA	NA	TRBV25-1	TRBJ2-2	CASSELGRDTGELFF	TGTGCCAGCAGTGAATTGGGAAGGGACACCGGGGAGCTGTTTTTT
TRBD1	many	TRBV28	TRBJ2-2	CASSTPQGTGGTGELFF	TGTGCCAGCAGCACTCCTCAAGGGACAGGGGGCACCGGGGAGCTGTTTTTT
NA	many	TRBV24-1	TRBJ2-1	CATSDLKGAHNEQFF	TGTGCCACCAGTGATTTAAAGGGAGCGCACAATGAGCAGTTCTTC
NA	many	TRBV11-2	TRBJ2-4	CASSLSGAIQYF	TGTGCCAGCAGTCTCTCTGGGGCCATTCAGTACTTC
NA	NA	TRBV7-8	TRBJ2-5	CASSPRTGAQETQYF	TGTGCCAGCAGCCCAAGGACGGGGGCTCAGGAGACCCAGTACTTC
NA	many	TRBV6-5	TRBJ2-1	CASSYDTGNEQFF	TGTGCCAGCAGTTACGATACAGGGAATGAGCAGTTCTTC
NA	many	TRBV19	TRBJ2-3	CASSIPSRTDTQYF	TGTGCCAGTAGTATTCCCTCGCGGACAGATACGCAGTATTTT